Below, 2 T cell receptor beta chains from the same sample are listed, as sequenced in a study of cytomegalovirus exposure and HLA in healthy donors. With 60 Vbeta and 13 Jbeta primers, the PCR was carried out. Produced via immunoSEQ multiplex PCR; TCRdb's table is partial and in-frame only. The sample shows approximately 93,000 clones, approximately 64% of them seen only once. Sequencing input: PBMCs. These receptors were taken from a boy between 10 and 17 years old in good health and CMV-seropositive.

The chain joins TRBV6-5 to TRBJ1-4, with D hard to call. The V gene lost 4 bases and the J gene lost 4 bases, with 7 bases spanning the gap. This CDR3 has 13 residues. Germline V gene lookup returns CDR1 MNHEY and CDR2 SVGAGI. CDR3: CASSSRYNEKLFF. CDR3 bases: TGTGCCAGCAGTTCTCGGTATAATGAAAAACTGTTTTTT.

The chain links TRBV19 to TRBJ2-1; possibly TRBD2 for D (5 bases). This CDR3 is built from 12 residues. V was trimmed by 1 base and J by 7 bases, leaving 5 bases between them. Germline CDR1 LNHDA, CDR2 SQIVND (reference sequence). The CDR3 nucleotides are TGTGCCAGTAGTATAGCGGGGAATGAGCAGTTCTTC. This sequence encodes CASSIAGNEQFF.